These 20 T cell receptor beta chains came from one sample sequenced in a study of T cell responses to AZD1222 COVID-19 vaccine. The repertoire was sequenced with immunoSEQ multiplex PCR; TCRdb's copy has only in-frame clones and lacks some. The repertoire has 150,000 or so clones, 80% to 90% of them found once; the top ten carry around 4.9%. The sample consisted of peripheral blood, taken on day 0 of AZD1222 vaccination. These receptors were collected from an adult in good health.

V gene TRBV27 combines with J gene TRBJ2-3; 8 bases are shared with TRBD2. V gave up 5 bases and J gave up 4 bases; unmatched junction bases: 11. Per the germline V gene, CDR1 is MNHEY and CDR2 is SMNVEV (reference sequence). The CDR3 contains 16 residues. DNA for the CDR3: TGTGCCAGCAGTATCACGAAGCGGGGGCCCCCAGATACGCAGTATTTT. Its translation is CASSITKRGPPDTQYF.

The V gene is TRBV28, the J gene TRBJ2-5, with TRBD1 matching over 8 bases. CDR3 size: 14 residues. V was clipped by 6 bases and J by 3 bases; unmatched bases: 6. CDR1 MDHEN and CDR2 SYDVKM come from the germline V gene. CDR3: CASRPTTGEETQYF. CDR3 nucleotide sequence: TGTGCCAGCAGACCAACGACAGGGGAAGAGACCCAGTACTTC.

The V gene is TRBV19, the J gene TRBJ2-7, with D unclear. Germline CDR1 reads LNHDA; CDR2 reads SQIVND (reference sequence). Trimming took off 3 bases at V and 1 base at J, with 10 bases between the two ends. This CDR3 is 14 amino acids long. Here the CDR3 reads CASSIQDGSYEQYF. CDR3 nucleotide sequence: TGTGCCAGTAGTATTCAAGACGGGTCCTACGAGCAGTACTTC.

This clone came up a few times. The chain has TRBV5-1 and TRBJ1-1; D call uncertain. CDR1 is SGHRS and CDR2 is YFSETQ in the germline V gene. The CDR3 sequence is 13 residues long. Trimming removed 6 bases at V and 2 bases at J, with 11 bases between. The CDR3 here is CASMETPNTEAFF. The CDR3 DNA follows: TGCGCCAGCATGGAGACACCTAACACTGAAGCTTTCTTT.

The V call is TRBV21-1, the J call TRBJ2-4. TRBV21-1 is termed a pseudogene. The CDR3 runs to 20 residues. The CDR3, as DNA: TGTGCCAGCAGCACACGGAAACCGACGGGCCCAGGATCAGCCAAAAACATTCAGTACTTC. Its protein is CASSTRKPTGPGSAKNIQYF.

V gene TRBV5-4 combines with J gene TRBJ1-5, with 8 bases identical to TRBD1. From germline, CDR1 is SGHNT and CDR2 YYREEE (reference sequence). The CDR3 covers 19 residues. Trimming removed 6 bases from V and 0 bases from J; junction bases left unmatched: 17. This CDR3 reads CASKENRDRGRYSNQPQHF. The CDR3 DNA is TGTGCCAGCAAAGAAAATAGAGACAGGGGCCGATATAGCAATCAGCCCCAGCATTTT. Supplemented by reference TRBV5-4 and TRBJ1-5, the full variable domain reads ETGVTQSPTHLIKTRGQQVTLRCSSQSGHNTVSWYQQALGQGPQFIFQYYREEENGRGNFPPRFSGLQFPNYSSELNVNALELDDSALYLCASKENRDRGRYSNQPQHFGDGTRLSIL.

The chain couples TRBV11-2 to TRBJ1-4; TRBD1 aligns across 8 bases. CDR1 and CDR2 (germline): SGHAT, FQNNGV. J lost 10 bases, V lost 0 bases, and 1 base had no gene match. The CDR3 is 13 residues long. In nucleotides, the CDR3 is TGTGCCAGCAGCTTAGAAACAGGGGGAAAACTGTTTTTT. Protein sequence: CASSLETGGKLFF.

The chain combines TRBV5-1 with TRBJ2-3, with 10 bases identical to TRBD1. With 4 bases clipped from V and 6 bases from J, the junction kept 5 bases outside the gene matches. Germline CDR1 SGHRS, CDR2 YFSETQ. The CDR3 sequence is 14 residues long. The CDR3 DNA reads TGCGCCAGCAGCACCGGGACAGGGGCCGATACGCAGTATTTT. This translates into CASSTGTGADTQYF.

The gene calls are TRBV28 and TRBJ1-2; tentatively, D is TRBD1 (5 bases). This CDR3 contains 14 residues. V lost 7 bases and J 4 bases, leaving 16 bases between the germline ends. Germline V gene lookup returns CDR1 MDHEN and CDR2 SYDVKM. The CDR3 DNA follows: TGTGCCAGCATGGGTGCGGACACCCTCTATGGCTACACCTTC. As protein: CASMGADTLYGYTF.

This chain's CDR3 is CASSDDAKNIQYF. CDR3 sequence (DNA): TGTGCCAGCAGTGATGACGCCAAAAACATTCAGTACTTC. This chain uses TRBV6-1 with TRBJ2-4, with D unresolved. V was shortened by 3 bases and J by 1 base, with 4 bases between the two germline ends. This CDR3 spans 13 amino acids. In germline, CDR1 is MNHNS, CDR2 SASEGT.

V usage is TRBV10-3 and J usage is TRBJ2-1, with 8 bases aligning to TRBD2. CDR3 length: 14 residues. Germline lookup yields CDR1 ENHRY and CDR2 SYGVKD. The V gene end was trimmed by 7 bases and the J gene end by 6 bases; junction bases not matched to a gene: 8. The CDR3 protein is CAITPGGASNEQFF. CDR3 DNA: TGTGCCATCACCCCGGGGGGGGCCAGCAATGAGCAGTTCTTC.

The V and J genes are TRBV11-3 and TRBJ2-1; D is unresolved. CDR1 and CDR2 (germline): SGHNT, YENEEA. The CDR3 length is 14 residues. V lost 5 bases, J lost 4 bases, and 12 bases lay in between. The CDR3: CASSRRFGYNEQFF. CDR3 in DNA: TGTGCCAGCAGCAGGCGGTTTGGTTACAATGAGCAGTTCTTC.

This clone was seen only once. The V call is TRBV30, the J call TRBJ2-5, with no clear D. Trimming pared 0 bases from V and 8 bases from J, leaving 16 bases between. CDR3 length: 14 amino acids. Germline CDR1 GTSNPN, CDR2 SVGIG (reference sequence). The CDR3 protein is CAWSVPILNLTQYF. The CDR3 region has the DNA TGTGCCTGGAGTGTACCGATCCTAAACTTAACCCAGTACTTC.

This chain links TRBV6-5 with TRBJ1-5; D is possibly TRBD1 (5 bases). Trimming pared 6 bases from V and 1 base from J, leaving 13 bases between. This CDR3 contains 15 residues. Germline CDR1 reads MNHEY; CDR2 reads SVGAGI. As DNA, the CDR3 is TGTGCCAGCAGCGACACGGGGGGGAGCAATCAGCCCCAGCATTTT. Its protein product is CASSDTGGSNQPQHF.

J is TRBJ1-2 and V is TRBV7-2, with D perhaps matching TRBD1 (5 bases). Germline CDR1 is SGHTA and CDR2 is FQGNSA. The CDR3 runs 14 residues. Trimming removed 0 bases at V and 8 bases at J, with 13 bases between. The CDR3 DNA reads as TGTGCCAGCAGCTTAGCGCGGAGGGGAGAGGGCTACACCTTC. Amino acids: CASSLARRGEGYTF.

The J gene is TRBJ2-7, the V gene TRBV23-1; D not resolved. TRBV23-1 is marked as an open reading frame, function uncertain. The ends were cut back, 6 bases at V and 2 bases at J, with 17 bases in the middle. The CDR3 runs to 15 residues. The CDR3 DNA reads as TGCGCCAGCAGAGGGATGGGCTTCCCGGCCTACGAGCAGTACTTC. Its translation: CASRGMGFPAYEQYF.

The chain recombines TRBV9 with TRBJ1-4; TRBD1 matches 7 bases. The V segment lost 4 bases and the J segment 5 bases; nucleotides outside the gene matches: 5. The CDR3 sequence is 14 residues long. Germline V gene lookup returns CDR1 SGDLS and CDR2 YYNGEE. This CDR3 reads CASSRDSRNEKLFF. CDR3 DNA sequence: TGTGCCAGCAGCCGGGACAGTCGGAATGAAAAACTGTTTTTT.

The chain is built from TRBV27 and TRBJ1-5, with 8 bases identical to TRBD1. The V gene's germline CDR1 is MNHEY and CDR2 SMNVEV (reference sequence). This CDR3 has 15 amino acids. Germline trimming cut 3 bases from V and 5 bases from J; bases unmatched to any gene: 6. The CDR3 sequence is CASSFSGTGYQPQHF. The DNA of the CDR3 is TGTGCCAGCAGTTTCTCCGGGACAGGATATCAGCCCCAGCATTTT.

The CDR3 bases are TGCAGTGCCAGTCAGGGGGGGATTGGCTACACCTTC. Its protein product is CSASQGGIGYTF. This rearrangement joins TRBV20-1 to TRBJ1-2; 7 nucleotides agree with TRBD1. Unmatched junction bases numbered 8, after V lost 6 bases and J lost 7 bases. This CDR3 is built from 12 residues. The V gene's germline CDR1 is DFQATT and CDR2 SNEGSKA (reference sequence).

V is TRBV4-3 and J is TRBJ1-5, with 7 nucleotides matching TRBD1. CDR3 length: 15 amino acids. CDR1 and CDR2 (germline): LGHNA, YSLEER. Losses at the gene ends were 4 bases for V and 7 bases for J; bases not matched to a gene: 10. DNA of the CDR3: TGCGCCAGCAGCCGGCAGACAGGGTTGGGACAGCCCCAGCATTTT. It translates to CASSRQTGLGQPQHF.